The sequence of this T cell receptor (beta chain) was determined in a study of cytomegalovirus exposure and HLA in healthy donors. With 60 Vbeta and 13 Jbeta primers, the PCR was carried out. Profiled with immunoSEQ multiplex PCR; TCRdb holds only in-frame clones, not every one. The sample lists about 130,000 clones, roughly 18% occurring once. Unmatched junction bases numbered 5, after V lost 4 bases and J lost 2 bases. This CDR3 comprises 15 residues. Germline CDR1 MDHEN, CDR2 SYDVKM. This receptor was obtained from a female donor in good health and CMV-seropositive. Sequenced: PBMCs. The chain is built from TRBV28 and TRBJ2-1, with 7 bases that match TRBD1. As DNA, the CDR3 is TGTGCCAGCAGTTCCCTGACAGGGCCCTACAATGAGCAGTTCTTC. Translating it yields CASSSLTGPYNEQFF.